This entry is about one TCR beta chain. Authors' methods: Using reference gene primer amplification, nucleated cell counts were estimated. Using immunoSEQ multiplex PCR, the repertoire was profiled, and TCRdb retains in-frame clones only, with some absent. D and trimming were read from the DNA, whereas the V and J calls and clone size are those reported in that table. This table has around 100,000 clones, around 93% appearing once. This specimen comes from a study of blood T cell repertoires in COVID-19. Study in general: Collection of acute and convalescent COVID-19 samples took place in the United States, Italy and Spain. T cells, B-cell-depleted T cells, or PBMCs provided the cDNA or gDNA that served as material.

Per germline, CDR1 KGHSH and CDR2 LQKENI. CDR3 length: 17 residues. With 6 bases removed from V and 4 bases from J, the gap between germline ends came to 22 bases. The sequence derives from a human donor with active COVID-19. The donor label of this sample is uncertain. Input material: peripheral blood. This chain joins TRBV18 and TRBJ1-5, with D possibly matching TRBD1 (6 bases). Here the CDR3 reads CASSPNRDPNLNQPQHF. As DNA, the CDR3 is TGTGCCAGCTCGCCGAACAGGGACCCAAACTTGAATCAGCCCCAGCATTTT.